These 28 T cell receptor beta chains came from one sample sequenced in a study of Graves' ophthalmopathy and Graves' hyperthyroidism. Amplified material comprised TCR beta CDR3 regions derived from RNA transcripts. Following a first-round RT-PCR that used HTBI primers, a second-round multiplex PCR was carried out. MiXCR, run by TCRdb on the multiplex PCR reads, gives a single entry per CDR3 protein. This sample has 300,000 to 400,000 distinct CDR3 sequences, with about a sixth found just once. Sequencing was carried out using peripheral blood. These receptors were collected from an adult man with Graves' ophthalmopathy.

This clonotype was observed at least ten times. The gene calls are TRBV7-8 and TRBJ2-2; the D call may be TRBD1 or TRBD2 (5 bases each). Germline-derived CDR1 and CDR2 are SGHVS and FQNEAQ. Trimming pared 5 bases from V and 1 base from J, leaving 11 bases between. This CDR3 has 15 residues. DNA of the CDR3: TGTGCCAGCAGCAACGGGACGGTGAACACCGGGGAGCTGTTTTTT. This sequence encodes CASSNGTVNTGELFF.

In this sample, this clonotype turned up many times. The chain is built from TRBV30 and TRBJ1-1; 7 nucleotides match TRBD1. CDR1 is GTSNPN and CDR2 is SVGIG in the germline V gene (reference sequence). The CDR3 extends over 15 amino acids. V lost 4 bases and J lost 3; bases outside the gene matches: 11. CDR3 nucleotides: TGTGCCTGGAAGGAACAGGGGAGGCCATACACTGAAGCTTTCTTT. The encoded protein is CAWKEQGRPYTEAFF.

This clonotype was detected many times. V is TRBV12-3 or TRBV12-4 and J is TRBJ2-5, with 9 bases that match TRBD1. The length of the CDR3 is 13 residues. V shed 5 bases and J 5 bases; nucleotides not matched to a gene: 3. Written as DNA, the CDR3 is TGTGCCAGCAGTGGGACAGGGTACGAGACCCAGTACTTC. It encodes CASSGTGYETQYF.

This clonotype was detected ten times or more. The chain uses TRBV20-1 and TRBJ2-7; 9 positions match TRBD2. Germline lookup yields CDR1 DFQATT and CDR2 SNEGSKA (reference sequence). The CDR3 is 12 residues long. Trimming removed 6 bases from V and 5 bases from J; junction bases left unmatched: 5. CDR3 sequence reads: CSAGSGSHEQYF. CDR3 bases: TGCAGTGCGGGTAGCGGGAGCCACGAGCAGTACTTC.

In its sample, this clonotype was seen many times. The CDR3 region has the DNA TGCAGCGGCAGGGTTTTGGGGGAGCTGTTTTTT. Amino acid sequence: CSGRVLGELFF. The rearrangement joins TRBV29-1 to TRBJ2-2, with D possibly being TRBD1 (5 bases). The germline V gene has CDR1 SQVTM and CDR2 ANQGSEA. Between the trimmed V and J ends, which lost 7 bases and 8 bases, there was a span of 11 bases. The CDR3 totals 11 residues.

This clonotype has ten or more counts. The J gene is TRBJ1-5, the V gene TRBV12-3 or TRBV12-4; D is unclear. Between the trimmed V and J ends, which lost 3 bases and 0 bases, there was a span of 3 bases. This CDR3 comprises 13 residues. CDR3 loop: CASSLNSNQPQHF. The CDR3, as DNA: TGTGCCAGCAGTTTGAATAGCAATCAGCCCCAGCATTTT.

This clonotype occurred many times. The chain recombines TRBV6-1 with TRBJ1-6; TRBD1 matches at 7 bases. The CDR3 consists of 15 residues. Losses at the gene ends were 6 bases for V and 0 bases for J; bases not matched to a gene: 2. Germline-derived CDR1 and CDR2 are MNHNS and SASEGT. The CDR3, as DNA: TGTGCCAGCAGGGACAGGAGCTCCTATAATTCACCCCTCCACTTT. Encoded protein: CASRDRSSYNSPLHF.

In its sample, this clonotype was seen many times. The chain is built from TRBV12-3 or TRBV12-4 and TRBJ2-7, with 8 bases that match TRBD1. The junction had 11 bases not matched to a gene; V was cut back by 5 bases and J by 5 bases. The CDR3 is made up of 15 amino acids. The CDR3, as DNA: TGTGCCAGCAGTACACTGGACAGGGTGGTCGACGAGCAGTACTTC. Protein sequence: CASSTLDRVVDEQYF.

This clonotype occurred many times. The J gene is TRBJ1-1, the V gene TRBV19; D call uncertain. This CDR3 has 14 amino acids. Germline V gives CDR1 LNHDA, CDR2 SQIVND (reference sequence). V was clipped by 3 bases and J by 5 bases, with 13 bases between them. In nucleotides, the CDR3 is TGTGCCAGTAGTATTGAGGGAAGCCCAACTGAAGCTTTCTTT. Translated, it gives CASSIEGSPTEAFF.

J is TRBJ2-7 and V is TRBV28, with 9 positions matching TRBD1. The CDR3 is 15 amino acids. V dropped 5 bases and J dropped 9; count of bases not matched to a gene: 14. Germline V gene lookup returns CDR1 MDHEN and CDR2 SYDVKM. CDR3 loop: CASSGRDRVPLGQYF. DNA for the CDR3: TGTGCCAGCAGTGGCCGGGACAGGGTCCCCCTCGGGCAGTACTTC.

This clonotype has a count of ten or more. V usage is TRBV11-1 and J usage is TRBJ1-1; D gene unclear. The CDR3 is 16 residues long. Trimming pared 5 bases from V and 4 bases from J, leaving 20 bases between. Germline V gene lookup returns CDR1 SGHAT and CDR2 FQDESV (reference sequence). The CDR3 nucleotides are TGTGCCAGCAGCGTCCACTCGGGTCTTGGAGGCACTGAAGCTTTCTTT. Protein product: CASSVHSGLGGTEAFF.

This clonotype was picked up many times. V gene TRBV10-3 combines with J gene TRBJ1-3; D is undetermined. CDR3 size: 16 residues. The germline CDR1 and CDR2 sequences are ENHRY and SYGVKD. The V end was cut by 1 base, the J end by 2 bases, with 12 bases between. The DNA for the CDR3 is TGTGCCATCAGTGAGTTCACAGATATAGCTGGAAACACCATATATTTT. This gives the protein CAISEFTDIAGNTIYF.

Turning to this clonotype: The junction does not match germline at one end; this may be a read error. Here the CDR3 reads CASSLLRYEQCF. In nucleotides, the CDR3 is TGTGCCAGCAGCTTACTCCGGTACGAGCAGTGCTTC. The chain has TRBV7-9 and TRBJ2-7; unclear D gene. This CDR3 is 12 amino acids long. CDR1 and CDR2 from the germline V gene are SEHNR and FQNEAQ (reference sequence).

This clonotype appeared many times. This sequence joins TRBV3-1 and TRBJ2-7; D might be TRBD1 (5 bases). This CDR3 contains 15 residues. Germline assignment: CDR1 LGHDT and CDR2 YNNKEL (reference sequence). V dropped 1 base and J dropped 3 bases, with 13 bases sitting between them. CDR3 sequence (DNA): TGTGCCAGCAGCCAAGGGCGTGGGGCTTACTACGAGCAGTACTTC. Encoded protein: CASSQGRGAYYEQYF.

This clonotype has a count of ten or more. This chain links TRBV27 with TRBJ1-1; D unclear. This CDR3 comprises 14 residues. Trimming shortened V by 2 bases and J by 7 bases, and 14 bases separated the two germline ends. Looked up from germline, CDR1 is MNHEY and CDR2 is SMNVEV (reference sequence). The CDR3 sequence is CASSLRDPRYEAFF. In DNA, the CDR3 is TGTGCCAGCAGTTTAAGAGACCCGAGGTATGAAGCTTTCTTT.

As regards this clonotype: The junction does not match germline at one end; this may be a read error. The rearrangement uses TRBV28 and TRBJ2-7; D is unclear. This CDR3 comprises 11 residues. Looked up from germline, CDR1 is MDHEN and CDR2 is SYDVKM. Written as DNA, the CDR3 is TGTGCCAGCCTCTCTCGATACGACCAGTACTTC. It specifies CASLSRYDQYF.

The V gene is TRBV19, the J gene TRBJ2-2, with D possibly TRBD1 on 6 matching bases. The length of the CDR3 is 14 residues. Trimming shortened V by 7 bases and J by 5 bases, and 14 bases separated the two germline ends. Germline CDR1 reads LNHDA; CDR2 reads SQIVND (reference sequence). In DNA, the CDR3 is TGTGCCAGTACACAGGGCCATGGGACCGGGGAGCTGTTTTTT. Its translation is CASTQGHGTGELFF.

The chain carries TRBV9 and TRBJ1-2; D is perhaps TRBD1 (5 bases). CDR1 and CDR2 (germline): SGDLS, YYNGEE. V lost 4 bases and J 2 bases, leaving 12 bases between the germline ends. This CDR3 spans 14 amino acids. The CDR3 here is CASSPLGGNYGYTF. CDR3 nucleotide sequence: TGTGCCAGCAGCCCTTTGGGGGGGAACTATGGCTACACCTTC.

This clonotype has a count of ten or more. The chain employs TRBV7-9 and TRBJ1-1; possible D gene TRBD1, 5 bases. The CDR3 contains 12 residues. CDR1 is SEHNR and CDR2 is FQNEAQ in the germline V gene (reference sequence). Trimming removed 8 bases from V and 5 bases from J, with 12 bases in between. DNA of the CDR3: TGTGCCAGCGGTCCTGGGGGGACTGAAGCTTTCTTT. It encodes CASGPGGTEAFF.

In this sample, this clonotype turned up many times. This chain joins TRBV14 and TRBJ2-2; D ambiguous. The CDR3 is made up of 14 amino acids. Germline CDR1 is SGHDN and CDR2 is FVKESK. V dropped 0 bases and J dropped 3 bases, with 5 bases sitting between them. Here the CDR3 DNA reads TGTGCCAGCAGCCAAGATACCTACACCGGGGAGCTGTTTTTT. It is translated as CASSQDTYTGELFF.

This clonotype was counted at least ten times. The gene calls are TRBV11-1 and TRBJ2-5, with 14 bases identical to TRBD2. Germline V gene data show CDR1 as SGHAT and CDR2 as FQDESV (reference sequence). Trimming at V came to 2 bases and at J to 4 bases, leaving 6 bases not matched to a gene. The CDR3 consists of 17 residues. The CDR3 nucleotides are TGTGCCAGCAGCTTAAATGGACTAGCGGGAGGCGGAGAGACCCAGTACTTC. Protein sequence: CASSLNGLAGGGETQYF.

This clonotype was observed at least ten times. This chain connects TRBV6-2 or TRBV6-3 to TRBJ2-2; 12 positions match TRBD1. J was trimmed by 7 bases and V by 6 bases; bases with no gene match: 15. The CDR3 is 18 amino acids. Germline values: CDR1 MNHEY, CDR2 SVGEGT. The CDR3 here is CASSHAQGTGGFSGELFF. For the CDR3, the DNA is TGTGCCAGCAGCCATGCCCAAGGGACAGGGGGCTTTAGCGGGGAGCTGTTTTTT.

The rearrangement links TRBV5-4 to TRBJ2-7; 7 positions agree with TRBD2. J was trimmed by 6 bases and V by 3 bases; bases with no gene match: 12. The CDR3 runs 15 residues. Per germline, CDR1 SGHNT and CDR2 YYREEE (reference sequence). The CDR3 DNA follows: TGTGCCAGCAGCTCCCTAGCGGAGAGGATTACCGAGCAGTACTTC. This codes for CASSSLAERITEQYF.

Ten or more counts support this clonotype. The genes are TRBV19 and TRBJ2-7; possibly TRBD1 for D (8 bases). The CDR3 has 15 amino acids. Trimming stripped 4 bases from V and 2 bases from J, with 15 bases between. Germline CDR1 LNHDA, CDR2 SQIVND (reference sequence). The CDR3 DNA reads as TGTGCCAGTAGTAAAGGACAGGGAGGGGCCTACGAGCAGTACTTC. Its protein product is CASSKGQGGAYEQYF.

J is TRBJ2-5 and V is TRBV5-1; tentative D call: TRBD2 (5 bases). The CDR3 spans 15 residues. Deletions cut 3 bases from V and 3 bases from J, with 15 bases between. CDR1 is SGHRS, CDR2 YFSETQ, per germline. CDR3 region: CASSSGSLEKETQYF. The CDR3 DNA reads as TGCGCCAGCAGCTCCGGATCACTAGAGAAAGAGACCCAGTACTTC. The variable domain in full, completed from reference TRBV5-1 and TRBJ2-5, reads KAGVTQTPRYLIKTRGQQVTLSCSPISGHRSVSWYQQTPGQGLQFLFEYFSETQRNKGNFPGRFSGRQFSNSRSEMNVSTLELGDSALYLCASSSGSLEKETQYFGPGTRLLVL.

This clonotype has ten or more counts. This chain joins TRBV2 and TRBJ2-5; TRBD2 aligns across 9 bases. V dropped 4 bases and J dropped 3; count of bases not matched to a gene: 9. The CDR3 sequence is 16 residues long. From germline, CDR1 is SNHLY and CDR2 FYNNEI. CDR3 DNA sequence: TGTGCCAGCAGTGGACAGGTAGCGGGAGAAGAAGAGACCCAGTACTTC. This encodes CASSGQVAGEEETQYF.

This clonotype was recorded at least ten times. The rearrangement uses TRBV19 and TRBJ1-2; no clear D gene. Germline CDR1 and CDR2: LNHDA and SQIVND (reference sequence). V lost 0 bases and J lost 4, with 9 bases in between. The CDR3 is 14 amino acids. The CDR3: CASSIDLRGYGYTF. DNA for the CDR3: TGTGCCAGTAGTATAGATCTCCGGGGCTATGGCTACACCTTC. The full variable domain, with the rest looked up from reference TRBV19 and TRBJ1-2, is DGGITQSPKYLFRKEGQNVTLSCEQNLNHDAMYWYRQDPGQGLRLIYYSQIVNDFQKGDIAEGYSVSREKKESFPLTVTSAQKNPTAFYLCASSIDLRGYGYTFGSGTRLTVV.

CDR3 coding DNA: TGTGCCAGCAGCGCCCTGGGGGCTCCCCAGGAGACCCAGTACTTC. It codes for CASSALGAPQETQYF. V gene TRBV7-2 combines with J gene TRBJ2-5, with a weak D call TRBD1 (6 bases). From germline, CDR1 is SGHTA and CDR2 FQGNSA. The V gene lost 5 bases and the J gene lost 5 bases, with 18 bases spanning the gap. The CDR3 length is 15 residues.